This TCR beta chain was captured by sequencing in a study of CD8 T cells in ankylosing spondylitis. Study findings and constraints: Some of the motif variants had earlier been found in reactive arthritis patients' fluid and blood. Blood from ankylosing spondylitis patients appeared to carry a characteristic roughly 8-variant TCR beta motif.

This clonotype has a count of ten or more. Its antigen is as yet unknown. Germline V lookup: CDR1 MGHRA, CDR2 YSYEKL. The CDR3 sequence is 15 residues long. Trimming shortened V by 0 bases and J by 2 bases, and 10 bases separated the two germline ends. In making TCR beta libraries, quantitative 5'-RACE with molecular barcodes was used. One entry per CDR3 protein results from TCRdb running MiXCR on the 5' RACE reads. This table has about 130,000 distinct CDR3 sequences, about 7% appearing once. The source material was blood, either unsorted or a sorted T cell fraction (not recorded which). The rearrangement links TRBV4-1 to TRBJ1-2; tentatively, D is TRBD1 (5 bases). The clonotype comes from a female donor with ankylosing spondylitis or in good health (not recorded which). Here the CDR3 DNA reads TGCGCCAGCAGCCAAGAGGGGGAATTGAACTATGGCTACACCTTC. This gives the protein CASSQEGELNYGYTF.